This TCR beta chain is from a study of blood T cell repertoires in COVID-19. Study at large: Sources were T cells, B-cell-depleted T cells, or PBMCs; the material itself was cDNA or gDNA.

Assay: immunoSEQ multiplex PCR; the TCRdb copy retains only in-frame clones and omits some. Found here are approximately 150,000 clones, 70% to 90% of them singletons; the top ten hold over 4.5%. The V gene's germline CDR1 is PRHDT and CDR2 FYEKMQ (reference sequence). The CDR3 totals 17 residues. With 5 bases clipped from V and 5 bases from J, the junction kept 10 bases outside the gene matches. The chain couples TRBV13 to TRBJ1-6; TRBD1 matches at 9 bases. This TCR was recovered from a human donor in a cohort sampled during active COVID-19. What was sequenced was peripheral blood. The CDR3 DNA sequence: TGTGCCAGCAGCACCAATACAGGGGGCGAGAATAATTCACCCCTCCACTTT. Its protein is CASSTNTGGENNSPLHF. Filled out from reference TRBV13 and TRBJ1-6, the complete variable domain reads AAGVIQSPRHLIKEKRETATLKCYPIPRHDTVYWYQQGPGQDPQFLISFYEKMQSDKGSIPDRFSAQQFSDYHSELNMSSLELGDSALYFCASSTNTGGENNSPLHFGNGTRLTVT.